What follows are 28 T cell receptor beta chains derived from one specimen sequenced in a study of blood T cell repertoires in COVID-19. Clones were read by immunoSEQ multiplex PCR, and TCRdb kept only the in-frame ones, dropping some. This sample has 45,000 to 55,000 clones, with approximately 90% found just once. What was sequenced was peripheral blood. The receptor source for this set is a woman at least 80 years old with acute or convalescent COVID-19.

This clone was seen only once. This chain links TRBV3-1 (or the pseudogene TRBV3-2) with TRBJ1-1; no clear D gene. The ends were cut back, 7 bases at V and 4 bases at J, with 7 bases in the middle. The V gene's germline CDR1 is LGHDT and CDR2 YNNKEL (reference sequence). The CDR3 is made up of 11 amino acids. CDR3 amino acids: CASISGTEAFF. CDR3 nucleotide sequence: TGTGCCAGCATATCGGGCACTGAAGCTTTCTTT.

This sequence joins TRBV5-1 and TRBJ1-2; no definite D call. V lost 4 bases and J lost 4, with 11 bases in between. Germline loops: CDR1 SGHRS, CDR2 YFSETQ. The CDR3 consists of 13 residues. For the CDR3, the DNA is TGCGCCAGCAGCCTACTCCCTGGCTATGGCTACACCTTC. It yields the protein CASSLLPGYGYTF.

The chain has TRBV6-5 and TRBJ1-3; possibly TRBD1 for D (5 bases). The CDR3 contains 14 residues. From germline, CDR1 is MNHEY and CDR2 SVGAGI. V was trimmed by 8 bases and J by 2 bases, leaving 13 bases between them. In nucleotides, the CDR3 is TGTGCCAGCGGAGCCCTGACAGCTGGAAACACCATATATTTT. The encoded protein is CASGALTAGNTIYF.

V gene TRBV5-5 combines with J gene TRBJ2-1; 9 nucleotides line up with TRBD2. Germline V lookup: CDR1 SGHKS, CDR2 YYEKEE (reference sequence). The CDR3 sequence is 15 residues long. Losses at the gene ends were 3 bases for V and 5 bases for J; bases not matched to a gene: 6. The CDR3 nucleotides are TGTGCCAGCAGCTCTATTAGCGGGGGTGACAATGAGCAGTTCTTC. Amino acid sequence: CASSSISGGDNEQFF.

This chain uses TRBV3-1 (or the pseudogene TRBV3-2) with TRBJ2-1; no definite D call. Germline V gene data show CDR1 as LGHDT and CDR2 as YNNKEL (reference sequence). CDR3 size: 15 residues. Trimming stripped 1 base from V and 2 bases from J, with 9 bases between. The CDR3 DNA reads as TGTGCCAGCAGCCAAGGAGTGGTCACCTACAATGAGCAGTTCTTC. This codes for CASSQGVVTYNEQFF.

The rearrangement links TRBV5-1 to TRBJ2-2; 14 bases agree with TRBD2. Per germline, CDR1 SGHRS and CDR2 YFSETQ. The CDR3 contains 16 residues. V shed 3 bases, J shed 3 bases, and the junction held 1 base outside the gene matches. The CDR3 nucleotides read TGCGCCAGCAGCTCGACTAGCGGGGGGGACACCGGGGAGCTGTTTTTT. Its translation: CASSSTSGGDTGELFF.

The chain recombines TRBV6-5 with TRBJ2-7, with D perhaps TRBD1 (6 bases). The CDR3 runs 10 residues. V lost 6 bases and J lost 7, with 7 bases in between. Germline V lookup: CDR1 MNHEY, CDR2 SVGAGI. Written as DNA, the CDR3 is TGTGCCAGCAGGGGGACAGAGCAGTACTTC. Its protein is CASRGTEQYF.

The chain links TRBV19 to TRBJ1-4; no clear D. This CDR3 contains 12 residues. V was clipped by 5 bases and J by 4 bases, with 5 bases between them. Looked up from germline, CDR1 is LNHDA and CDR2 is SQIVND (reference sequence). The CDR3 nucleotides are TGTGCCAGTAGTTTCAATAATGAAAAACTGTTTTTT. Translated: CASSFNNEKLFF.

V usage is TRBV2 and J usage is TRBJ1-2; D not resolved. Trimming took off 7 bases at V and 4 bases at J, with 10 bases between the two ends. CDR1 and CDR2 from the germline V gene are SNHLY and FYNNEI. The CDR3 has 12 amino acids. CDR3 protein: CASTEGSYGYTF. For the CDR3, the DNA is TGTGCCAGCACAGAGGGCTCCTATGGCTACACCTTC.

The genes are TRBV2 and TRBJ1-5; D uncertain. Trimming removed 6 bases at V and 5 bases at J, with 11 bases between. The CDR3 is 13 residues long. The germline V gene encodes CDR1 SNHLY and CDR2 FYNNEI. In DNA form, the CDR3 reads TGTGCCAGCAGGGAGGTGGGTGATCAGCCCCAGCATTTT. It is translated as CASREVGDQPQHF.

This chain links TRBV3-1 (or the pseudogene TRBV3-2) with TRBJ2-3; D remains unclear. The CDR3 is made up of 12 amino acids. V was shortened by 1 base and J by 3 bases, with 2 bases between the two germline ends. Germline CDR1 is LGHDT and CDR2 is YNNKEL (reference sequence). CDR3 protein: CASSQVTDTQYF. The CDR3, as DNA: TGTGCCAGCAGCCAAGTAACAGATACGCAGTATTTT.

This clone has only a few counts. The CDR3 DNA sequence: TGCAGCGTTGGAAGAGGGGGTGAAAAGACCCAGTACTTC. It encodes CSVGRGGEKTQYF. The chain combines TRBV29-1 with TRBJ2-5; D might be TRBD1 (6 bases). The V end was cut by 4 bases, the J end by 6 bases, with 15 bases between. Germline CDR1 SQVTM, CDR2 ANQGSEA. CDR3 size: 13 residues.

The chain employs TRBV27 and TRBJ2-3; D perhaps matches TRBD2 (6 bases). V lost 5 bases to trimming and J lost 13 bases, with 22 bases between them. Germline V gene lookup returns CDR1 MNHEY and CDR2 SMNVEV (reference sequence). CDR3 size: 14 residues. In nucleotides, the CDR3 is TGTGCCAGCAGTGGGATGGGACCCCGCGGGGCGGAGTATTTT. Its translation is CASSGMGPRGAEYF.

This clone was seen more than once but under ten times. The chain uses TRBV6-2 or TRBV6-3 and TRBJ1-2; 7 bases line up with TRBD1. The CDR3 is 14 amino acids. Germline CDR1 and CDR2: MNHEY and SVGEGT. V shed 4 bases, J shed 4 bases, and the junction held 6 bases outside the gene matches. The CDR3 loop reads CASSSGQIPYGYTF. As DNA, the CDR3 is TGTGCCAGCAGTTCGGGACAGATTCCCTATGGCTACACCTTC.

The gene calls are TRBV3-1 (or the pseudogene TRBV3-2) and TRBJ1-4; TRBD1 matches 8 bases. Unmatched junction bases numbered 0, after V lost 1 base and J lost 8 bases. The CDR3 sequence is 13 residues long. In germline, CDR1 is LGHDT, CDR2 YNNKEL (reference sequence). This CDR3 reads CASSQGDREKLFF. Here the CDR3 DNA reads TGTGCCAGCAGCCAAGGGGACAGGGAAAAACTGTTTTTT.

The V gene is TRBV6-1, the J gene TRBJ1-2; 8 bases agree with TRBD1. The V segment lost 2 bases and the J segment 7 bases; nucleotides outside the gene matches: 6. The CDR3 is 14 residues long. Germline V gene data show CDR1 as MNHNS and CDR2 as SASEGT. CDR3 sequence: CASSEPSGGGGYTF. In DNA form, the CDR3 reads TGTGCCAGCAGTGAACCATCAGGGGGCGGTGGCTACACCTTC.

V gene TRBV4-1 combines with J gene TRBJ2-5, with 11 bases matching TRBD2. V lost 3 bases, J lost 4 bases, and 10 bases stayed unmatched. The CDR3 extends over 17 amino acids. The V gene's germline CDR1 is MGHRA and CDR2 YSYEKL. CDR3 in DNA: TGCGCCAGCAGCCAGGTACTAGCGGGGGTAGTCCGAGAGACCCAGTACTTC. This sequence encodes CASSQVLAGVVRETQYF.

The chain has TRBV5-1 and TRBJ2-1; a possible D gene is TRBD1 (6 bases). The CDR3 has 16 residues. The germline CDR1 and CDR2 sequences are SGHRS and YFSETQ. Trimming removed 0 bases at V and 4 bases at J, with 14 bases between. The CDR3 reads CASSLAGLGAYNEQFF. CDR3 DNA sequence: TGCGCCAGCAGCTTGGCAGGGTTGGGGGCTTACAATGAGCAGTTCTTC.

The chain links TRBV19 to TRBJ2-2, with 7 bases lining up with TRBD1. From germline, CDR1 is LNHDA and CDR2 SQIVND (reference sequence). The CDR3 sequence is 14 residues long. With V trimmed by 6 bases and J by 3 bases, 4 bases remained unmatched. The CDR3 region is CASRTGPDTGELFF. The CDR3 DNA reads as TGTGCCAGTAGGACAGGGCCGGACACCGGGGAGCTGTTTTTT.

This clone was seen once. As DNA, the CDR3 is TGTGCCAGCTCTCAAAGTGTAGCGGACTCCAATGAGCAGTTCTTC. It translates to CASSQSVADSNEQFF. The chain employs TRBV18 and TRBJ2-1; maybe TRBD2 (6 bases). CDR3 size: 15 residues. V lost 6 bases to trimming and J lost 6 bases, with 18 bases between them. Per germline, CDR1 KGHSH and CDR2 LQKENI. The full variable domain, rest sourced from reference TRBV18 and TRBJ2-1, is NAGVMQNPRHLVRRRGQEARLRCSPMKGHSHVYWYRQLPEEGLKFMVYLQKENIIDESGMPKERFSAEFPKEGPSILRIQQVVRGDSAAYFCASSQSVADSNEQFFGPGTRLTVL.

The chain carries TRBV6-6 and TRBJ1-2; D gene unclear. The CDR3 has 14 residues. Trimming left V 7 bases short and J 4 bases short, with 16 bases between. The V gene's germline CDR1 is MNHNY and CDR2 SVGAGI (reference sequence). CDR3: CASNLAAGLYGYTF. CDR3 DNA: TGTGCCAGCAACCTGGCGGCAGGACTCTATGGCTACACCTTC.

The chain recombines TRBV7-2 with TRBJ2-5; TRBD1 matches at 7 bases. Trimming removed 0 bases from V and 4 bases from J; junction bases left unmatched: 2. The CDR3 consists of 14 residues. The germline gives CDR1 SGHTA, CDR2 FQGNSA. CDR3 in DNA: TGTGCCAGCAGCTTAGCGGACAGGTTAGAGACCCAGTACTTC. Its protein is CASSLADRLETQYF.

The rearrangement uses TRBV5-1 and TRBJ2-1, with TRBD2 matching 8 bases. The CDR3 contains 16 residues. The trim removed 2 bases at V and 3 bases at J, leaving 7 bases unmatched. Germline V gene lookup returns CDR1 SGHRS and CDR2 YFSETQ. The CDR3 is CASSFAGGALYNEQFF. CDR3 sequence (DNA): TGCGCCAGCAGCTTTGCCGGGGGGGCCCTCTACAATGAGCAGTTCTTC.

The chain recombines TRBV7-9 with TRBJ2-5; TRBD2 matches at 7 bases. Trimming at V came to 3 bases and at J to 2 bases, leaving 9 bases not matched to a gene. The CDR3 sequence is 16 residues long. Germline V gives CDR1 SEHNR, CDR2 FQNEAQ (reference sequence). CDR3 nucleotides: TGTGCCAGCAGCTTGCCCGGGGGGTTTAATCAAGAGACCCAGTACTTC. It translates to CASSLPGGFNQETQYF.

The chain combines TRBV5-1 with TRBJ2-3; D is unclear. With 3 bases removed from V and 2 bases from J, the gap between germline ends came to 4 bases. The germline V gene encodes CDR1 SGHRS and CDR2 YFSETQ. This CDR3 contains 12 residues. DNA of the CDR3: TGCGCCAGCAGCTCAAACACAGATACGCAGTATTTT. This gives the protein CASSSNTDTQYF.

The chain is built from TRBV5-1 and TRBJ2-1; 11 positions agree with TRBD2. V gave up 0 bases and J gave up 0 bases; unmatched junction bases: 8. CDR1 and CDR2 (germline): SGHRS, YFSETQ. The length of the CDR3 is 19 residues. The CDR3 loop is CASSLGLAGGLSSYNEQFF. CDR3 nucleotides: TGCGCCAGCAGCTTGGGTCTAGCGGGGGGACTCAGCTCCTACAATGAGCAGTTCTTC.

The chain joins TRBV2 to TRBJ2-3, with a weak D call TRBD2 (6 bases). CDR1 is SNHLY and CDR2 is FYNNEI in the germline V gene. V was clipped by 10 bases and J by 2 bases, with 16 bases between them. This CDR3 is built from 14 residues. The CDR3 loop is CANLPLAITDTQYF. As DNA, the CDR3 is TGTGCCAACCTCCCTCTAGCGATCACAGATACGCAGTATTTT.

V is TRBV3-1 (or the pseudogene TRBV3-2) and J is TRBJ2-3, with a weak D call TRBD2 (6 bases). Germline V gives CDR1 LGHDT, CDR2 YNNKEL (reference sequence). The length of the CDR3 is 16 residues. The ends were cut back, 2 bases at V and 1 base at J, with 13 bases in the middle. Here the CDR3 DNA reads TGTGCCAGCAGCCAATCGTCTAGCGCGGGCACAGATACGCAGTATTTT. Residues: CASSQSSSAGTDTQYF.